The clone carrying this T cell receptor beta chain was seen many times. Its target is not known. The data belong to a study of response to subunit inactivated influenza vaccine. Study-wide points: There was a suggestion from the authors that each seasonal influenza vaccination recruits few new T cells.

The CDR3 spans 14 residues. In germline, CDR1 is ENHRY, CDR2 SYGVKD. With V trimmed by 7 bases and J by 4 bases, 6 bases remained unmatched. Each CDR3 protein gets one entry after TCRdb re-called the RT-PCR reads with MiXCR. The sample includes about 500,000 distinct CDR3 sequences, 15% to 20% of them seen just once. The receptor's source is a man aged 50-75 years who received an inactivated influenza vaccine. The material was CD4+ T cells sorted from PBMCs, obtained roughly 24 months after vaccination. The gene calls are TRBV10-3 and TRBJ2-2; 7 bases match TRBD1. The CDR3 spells CAIKTEGATGELFF. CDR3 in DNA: TGTGCCATCAAAACCGAGGGGGCCACCGGGGAGCTGTTTTTT.